This T cell receptor beta chain was profiled in a study of blood T cell repertoires in COVID-19. The wider study: Sources were T cells, B-cell-depleted T cells, or PBMCs; the material itself was cDNA or gDNA.

The table came from immunoSEQ multiplex PCR; TCRdb's copy has only in-frame clones and leaves some out. Of roughly 21,000 clones listed, 85% to 90% were seen once; the top ten hold under 20%. This clone was found a few times. This clonotype was sampled from a man aged 65-85 years with active COVID-19. The material sequenced was peripheral blood.

The CDR3 nucleotides read TGTGCCAGCAGTCCCCGGTGGCAAGAGACCCAGTACTTC. The encoded protein is CASSPRWQETQYF. This chain joins TRBV27 and TRBJ2-5, with unresolved D. The germline gives CDR1 MNHEY, CDR2 SMNVEV (reference sequence). With 5 bases removed from V and 2 bases from J, the gap between germline ends came to 9 bases. The CDR3 contains 13 residues.